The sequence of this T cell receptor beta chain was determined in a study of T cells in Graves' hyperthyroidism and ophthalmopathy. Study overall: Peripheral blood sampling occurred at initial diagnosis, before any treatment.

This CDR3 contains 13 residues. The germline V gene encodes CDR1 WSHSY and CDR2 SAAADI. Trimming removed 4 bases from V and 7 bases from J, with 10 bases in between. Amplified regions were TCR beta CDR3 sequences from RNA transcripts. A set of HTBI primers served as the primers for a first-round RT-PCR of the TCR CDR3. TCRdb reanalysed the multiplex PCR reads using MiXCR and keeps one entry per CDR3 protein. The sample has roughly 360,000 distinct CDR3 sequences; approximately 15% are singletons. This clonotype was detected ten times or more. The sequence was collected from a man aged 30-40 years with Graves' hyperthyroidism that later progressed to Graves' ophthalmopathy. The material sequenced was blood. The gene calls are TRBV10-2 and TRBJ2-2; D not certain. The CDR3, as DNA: TGCGCCAGCAGTGTCGGAGCTGTCGGGGAGCTGTTTTTT. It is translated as CASSVGAVGELFF.